This record concerns one T cell receptor (beta chain) sequence. From germline, CDR1 is SGHVS and CDR2 FQNEAQ. This CDR3 contains 14 residues. The V gene lost 6 bases and the J gene lost 2 bases, with 14 bases spanning the gap. TCRdb keeps only in-frame clones here, not all; method: immunoSEQ multiplex PCR. Of 650,000 to 800,000 clones listed, 72% were seen once; the top ten hold around 1.7%. This specimen comes from a study of shared clonotypes between healthy human individuals. Specimen: memory CD4+ T cells sorted from blood. The subset was: CD45RA-negative fraction. The TCR sequence derives from a woman younger than 45 in good health. This sequence joins TRBV7-8 and TRBJ2-7; D gene ambiguous. CDR3 region: CASRREVPPYEQYF. The CDR3 nucleotides are TGTGCCAGCAGAAGAGAGGTTCCCCCCTACGAGCAGTACTTC.